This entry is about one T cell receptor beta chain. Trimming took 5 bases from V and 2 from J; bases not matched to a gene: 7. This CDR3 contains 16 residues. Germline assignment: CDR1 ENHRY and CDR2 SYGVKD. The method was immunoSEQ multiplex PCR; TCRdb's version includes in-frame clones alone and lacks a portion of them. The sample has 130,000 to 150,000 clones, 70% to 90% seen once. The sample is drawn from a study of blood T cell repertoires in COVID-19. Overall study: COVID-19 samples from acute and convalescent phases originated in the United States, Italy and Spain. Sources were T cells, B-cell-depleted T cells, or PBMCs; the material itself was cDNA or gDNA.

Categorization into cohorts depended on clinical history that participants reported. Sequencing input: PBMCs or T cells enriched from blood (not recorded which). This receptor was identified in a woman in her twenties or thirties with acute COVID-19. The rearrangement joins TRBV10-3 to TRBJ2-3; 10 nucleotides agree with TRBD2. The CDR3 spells CAISSTSGFNTDTQYF. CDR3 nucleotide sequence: TGTGCCATCAGTTCGACTAGCGGGTTTAACACAGATACGCAGTATTTT.